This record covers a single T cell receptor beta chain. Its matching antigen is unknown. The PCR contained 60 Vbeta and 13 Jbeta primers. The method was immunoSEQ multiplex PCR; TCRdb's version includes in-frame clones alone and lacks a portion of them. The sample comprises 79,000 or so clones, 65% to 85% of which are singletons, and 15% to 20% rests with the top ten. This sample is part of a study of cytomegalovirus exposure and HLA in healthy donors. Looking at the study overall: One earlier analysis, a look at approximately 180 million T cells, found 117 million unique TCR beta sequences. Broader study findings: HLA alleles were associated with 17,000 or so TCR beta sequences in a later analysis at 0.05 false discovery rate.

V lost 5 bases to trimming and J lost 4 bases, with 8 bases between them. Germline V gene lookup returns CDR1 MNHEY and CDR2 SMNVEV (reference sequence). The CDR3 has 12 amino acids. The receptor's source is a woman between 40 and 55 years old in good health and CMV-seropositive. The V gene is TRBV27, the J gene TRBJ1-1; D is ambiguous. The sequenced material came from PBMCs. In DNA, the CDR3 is TGTGCCAGCAGTGAGGGTGGCACTGAAGCTTTCTTT. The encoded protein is CASSEGGTEAFF.